Following are 23 T cell receptor beta chains from one sample sequenced in a study of blood T cells in healthy people across ages. Using a J-beta primer mix together with a sample-barcoded 5' primer, a second PCR was run for roughly 6 to 12 cycles. TCRdb independently ran MiXCR on the 5' RACE reads; one entry per CDR3 protein. The table includes under 950,000 distinct CDR3 sequences, 22% detected once. Sequenced sample: blood. Every receptor here comes from a man in his sixties or seventies in good health.

The chain links TRBV7-3 to TRBJ2-1; D uncertain. Trimming took 5 bases from V and 7 from J, leaving 12 bases between them. The germline V gene has CDR1 SGHTA and CDR2 FQGTGA. The CDR3 contains 13 residues. The CDR3 bases are TGTGCCAGCAGCCCCAATCCAGCGAATGAGCAGTTCTTC. As protein: CASSPNPANEQFF.

This clonotype was detected only a few times. This chain connects TRBV3-1 to TRBJ2-7; the D is unclear. CDR1 and CDR2 (germline): LGHDT, YNNKEL (reference sequence). CDR3 size: 13 residues. V lost 4 bases and J 0 bases, leaving 7 bases between the germline ends. The CDR3 sequence: CASSLSFSYEQYF. In DNA form, the CDR3 reads TGTGCCAGCAGCCTAAGTTTCTCCTACGAGCAGTACTTC.

The rearrangement uses TRBV7-9 and TRBJ1-1, with TRBD1 as a possible D gene (6 bases). The V end was cut by 5 bases, the J end by 4 bases, with 14 bases between. Germline-derived CDR1 and CDR2 are SEHNR and FQNEAQ (reference sequence). The CDR3 runs 14 residues. Written as DNA, the CDR3 is TGTGCCAGCAGCGAACAGGGAATTGGCACTGAAGCTTTCTTT. Its protein product is CASSEQGIGTEAFF.

The rearrangement uses TRBV20-1 and TRBJ1-6, with TRBD1 identical over 9 bases. V gave up 6 bases and J gave up 7 bases; unmatched junction bases: 4. This CDR3 contains 13 residues. Germline CDR1 DFQATT, CDR2 SNEGSKA (reference sequence). The CDR3 coding sequence is TGCAGTGCCCCCGGGACAGGGAATTCACCCCTCCACTTT. Amino acids: CSAPGTGNSPLHF.

The chain combines TRBV18 with TRBJ2-6, with TRBD1 matching over 10 bases. The CDR3 sequence is 17 residues long. Germline CDR1 and CDR2: KGHSH and LQKENI. With V trimmed by 4 bases and J by 2 bases, 5 bases remained unmatched. CDR3 in amino acids: CASSRGTGVTGANVLTF. The CDR3 region has the DNA TGTGCCAGCTCACGAGGGACAGGGGTGACTGGGGCCAACGTCCTGACTTTC. Looking up the rest from reference TRBV18 and TRBJ2-6 gives the full variable domain: NAGVMQNPRHLVRRRGQEARLRCSPMKGHSHVYWYRQLPEEGLKFMVYLQKENIIDESGMPKERFSAEFPKEGPSILRIQQVVRGDSAAYFCASSRGTGVTGANVLTFGAGSRLTVL.

This clonotype occurred a few times. The chain is built from TRBV2 and TRBJ2-5; the D gene is possibly TRBD2 (5 bases). The J call is uncertain, as TRBJ2-1 better fits the DNA end. CDR3 length equals 13 residues. Germline values: CDR1 SNHLY, CDR2 FYNNEI. CDR3 loop: CASNPTRAGEQFF. DNA of the CDR3: TGTGCCAGCAACCCTACTAGGGCGGGTGAGCAGTTCTTC.

This clonotype was counted a few times. This chain joins TRBV7-2 and TRBJ2-7; the match to TRBD1 covers 7 bases. Losses at the gene ends were 4 bases for V and 6 bases for J; bases not matched to a gene: 6. The CDR3 is made up of 13 amino acids. The germline CDR1 and CDR2 sequences are SGHTA and FQGNSA. Here the CDR3 reads CASSSSTGTEQYV. CDR3 DNA: TGTGCCAGCAGCTCCTCGACAGGGACCGAGCAGTACGTC.

J is TRBJ2-3 and V is TRBV5-1, with D possibly TRBD1 on 5 matching bases. The CDR3 spans 14 residues. The germline CDR1 and CDR2 sequences are SGHRS and YFSETQ. V dropped 5 bases and J dropped 4 bases, with 14 bases sitting between them. The DNA of the CDR3 is TGCGCCAGCAGAAGGGGCGTTGGGGCAGATACGCAGTATTTT. Translation: CASRRGVGADTQYF. Looking up the rest from reference TRBV5-1 and TRBJ2-3 gives the full variable domain: KAGVTQTPRYLIKTRGQQVTLSCSPISGHRSVSWYQQTPGQGLQFLFEYFSETQRNKGNFPGRFSGRQFSNSRSEMNVSTLELGDSALYLCASRRGVGADTQYFGPGTRLTVL.

A few counts support this clonotype. This rearrangement joins TRBV5-1 to TRBJ2-2; D assignment may be TRBD1 or TRBD2 (5 bases each). This CDR3 contains 15 residues. The germline CDR1 and CDR2 sequences are SGHRS and YFSETQ. V lost 6 bases and J lost 1, with 13 bases in between. The CDR3 bases are TGCGCCAGCATCCTTGGGGGAGAGAACACCGGGGAGCTGTTTTTT. It encodes CASILGGENTGELFF.

This rearrangement joins TRBV7-7 to TRBJ2-1; TRBD2 matches 13 bases. The J call is uncertain, as TRBJ2-5 better fits the DNA end. The germline V gene has CDR1 SSHAT and CDR2 FNYEAQ (reference sequence). This CDR3 region has 16 residues. Here the CDR3 DNA reads TGTGCCAGCAGCTCGGGACTAGCGGGGTTTGGAGAGACCCAGTACTTC. Translation: CASSSGLAGFGETQYF.

This clonotype turned up a few times. V and J are TRBV12-3 or TRBV12-4 and TRBJ1-2; 7 bases map to TRBD1. The length of the CDR3 is 15 residues. Trimming removed 4 bases from V and 4 bases from J; junction bases left unmatched: 9. CDR3 protein: CASSSRRQGPYGYTF. In DNA form, the CDR3 reads TGTGCCAGCAGTTCCCGTAGACAGGGACCCTATGGCTACACCTTC.

There are a few counts of this clonotype. The genes are TRBV28 and TRBJ2-5, with TRBD2 matching 8 bases. The CDR3 length is 15 residues. The germline CDR1 and CDR2 sequences are MDHEN and SYDVKM. The junction had 12 bases not matched to a gene; V was cut back by 8 bases and J by 4 bases. The CDR3 region is CASAVLAGLGETQYF. In DNA, the CDR3 is TGTGCCAGCGCCGTGCTAGCGGGTCTGGGAGAGACCCAGTACTTC.

V gene TRBV20-1 combines with J gene TRBJ1-5, with TRBD1 as a possible D gene (6 bases). CDR3 length: 13 amino acids. Per germline, CDR1 DFQATT and CDR2 SNEGSKA (reference sequence). V was trimmed by 3 bases and J by 7 bases, leaving 13 bases between them. CDR3: CSASAGAQQPQHF. CDR3 DNA sequence: TGCAGTGCTAGTGCGGGGGCGCAGCAGCCCCAGCATTTT.

V and J are TRBV2 and TRBJ1-4; D gene unclear. Trimming left V 2 bases short and J 6 bases short, with 4 bases between. Germline V gene lookup returns CDR1 SNHLY and CDR2 FYNNEI. The CDR3 length is 12 residues. DNA for the CDR3: TGTGCCAGCAGTGAACAGGATGAAAAACTGTTTTTT. It yields the protein CASSEQDEKLFF.

This sequence joins TRBV10-3 and TRBJ2-7; no firm D call. The closer fit of TRBJ2-1 to the DNA end suggests the J call may be wrong. This CDR3 is built from 13 residues. Germline CDR1 and CDR2: ENHRY and SYGVKD. The CDR3 sequence is CAIRRTNWNEQFF. CDR3 DNA: TGTGCCATCAGAAGGACGAATTGGAATGAGCAGTTCTTC.

V is TRBV7-6 and J is TRBJ2-3; TRBD2 is a possible D gene (5 bases). This CDR3 is 12 amino acids long. V was cut by 4 bases and J by 9 bases, with 11 bases left in between. CDR1 is SGHVS and CDR2 is FNYEAQ in the germline V gene. The CDR3 sequence: CASSSPPGTQYF. Written as DNA, the CDR3 is TGTGCCAGCAGCTCACCCCCGGGGACGCAGTATTTT.

Ten or more counts support this clonotype. The gene calls are TRBV12-3 or TRBV12-4 and TRBJ1-5; D is unresolved. The V and J ends lost 3 bases and 0 bases respectively, with 6 bases between them. CDR3 size: 14 residues. DNA of the CDR3: TGTGCCAGCAGTTTCAAGGATAGCAATCAGCCCCAGCATTTT. As protein: CASSFKDSNQPQHF.

The chain recombines TRBV6-5 with TRBJ2-3, with TRBD1 matching over 8 bases. V shed 5 bases, J shed 6 bases, and the junction held 13 bases outside the gene matches. This CDR3 contains 16 residues. Germline CDR1 is MNHEY and CDR2 is SVGAGI. Written as DNA, the CDR3 is TGTGCCAGCAGTCGCCAGGACAGGGCGCACCCGGATACGCAGTATTTT. It codes for CASSRQDRAHPDTQYF.

The chain has TRBV13 and TRBJ2-1; the D is unclear. The assigned J gene may be wrong: the sequence end matches TRBJ2-7 better. Germline lookup yields CDR1 PRHDT and CDR2 FYEKMQ (reference sequence). There are 14 residues in the CDR3. Written as DNA, the CDR3 is TGTGCCAGCAGCTTAGGTCCGGTAACCTACGAGCAGTACGTC. It yields the protein CASSLGPVTYEQYV.

This clonotype showed up many times. Here the CDR3 DNA reads TGTGCCAGCAGTTTATGGAGTTACAGGGGATGGGCGCCCCAGCATTTT. Translating gives CASSLWSYRGWAPQHF. The chain carries TRBV12-3 or TRBV12-4 and TRBJ1-5; TRBD1 agrees at 7 bases. This CDR3 region has 16 residues. The junction had 13 bases not matched to a gene; V was cut back by 2 bases and J by 9 bases.

The sample holds a few counts of this clonotype. This rearrangement joins TRBV7-9 to TRBJ2-1; 11 bases are shared with TRBD2. J was trimmed by 3 bases and V by 2 bases; bases with no gene match: 3. This CDR3 is 16 amino acids long. In germline, CDR1 is SEHNR, CDR2 FQNEAQ (reference sequence). CDR3 in amino acids: CASSLSTSGGYNEQFF. Here the CDR3 DNA reads TGTGCCAGCAGCTTAAGTACTAGCGGGGGCTACAATGAGCAGTTCTTC. The variable domain in full, completed from reference TRBV7-9 and TRBJ2-1, reads DTGVSQNPRHKITKRGQNVTFRCDPISEHNRLYWYRQTLGQGPEFLTYFQNEAQLEKSRLLSDRFSAERPKGSFSTLEIQRTEQGDSAMYLCASSLSTSGGYNEQFFGPGTRLTVL.

This clonotype appeared a few times. The gene calls are TRBV14 and TRBJ1-1; D gene unclear. Between the trimmed V and J ends, which lost 3 bases and 3 bases, there was a span of 17 bases. Germline V CDR1 and CDR2: SGHDN, FVKESK. This CDR3 contains 16 residues. The CDR3 reads CASSHLLPGRDTEAFF. CDR3 coding DNA: TGTGCCAGCAGCCACCTCCTGCCGGGGAGGGACACTGAAGCTTTCTTT.

This chain links TRBV5-1 with TRBJ2-3, with TRBD1 as a possible D gene (6 bases). With 0 bases removed from V and 3 bases from J, the gap between germline ends came to 11 bases. Looked up from germline, CDR1 is SGHRS and CDR2 is YFSETQ. The CDR3 spans 15 residues. CDR3 DNA sequence: TGCGCCAGCAGCTTGGCCCAGGGGATGACAGATACGCAGTATTTT. Amino acid sequence: CASSLAQGMTDTQYF.